This T cell receptor beta chain is from a study of blood T cell repertoires in COVID-19. As for the study in general: Samples representing acute and convalescent COVID-19 were sourced from the United States, Italy and Spain.

In the study's own analysis: Cell counts per sample came from amplifying reference gene primers. This table comes from immunoSEQ multiplex PCR, and its TCRdb copy is limited to in-frame clones, with some not included. That table gives V, J and clone size, and the DNA gave D and trimming. In the table there are roughly 130,000 clones, around 80% of which are singletons. With V trimmed by 6 bases and J by 4 bases, 7 bases remained unmatched. The CDR3 sequence is 17 residues long. CDR1 and CDR2 (germline): MNHEY, SVGEGT. The material sequenced was peripheral blood. This chain joins TRBV6-2 or TRBV6-3 and TRBJ2-2; the match to TRBD2 covers 14 bases. The clonotype was recovered from a man aged 70 or older with acute or convalescent COVID-19. Here the CDR3 reads CASSLRLAGGITGELFF. The CDR3 coding sequence is TGTGCCAGCAGCCTGAGACTAGCGGGAGGGATCACCGGGGAGCTGTTTTTT.